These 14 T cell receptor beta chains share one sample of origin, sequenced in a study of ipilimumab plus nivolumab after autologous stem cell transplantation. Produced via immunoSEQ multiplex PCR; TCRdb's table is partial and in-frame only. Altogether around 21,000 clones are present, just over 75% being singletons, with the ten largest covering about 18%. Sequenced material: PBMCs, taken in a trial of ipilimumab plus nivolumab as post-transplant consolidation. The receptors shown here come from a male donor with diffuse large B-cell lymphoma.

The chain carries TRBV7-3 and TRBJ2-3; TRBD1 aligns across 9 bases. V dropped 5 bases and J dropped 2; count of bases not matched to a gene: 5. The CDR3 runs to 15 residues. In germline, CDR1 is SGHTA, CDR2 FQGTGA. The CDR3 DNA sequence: TGTGCCAGCAGCCCGACAGGGGGTCTCACAGATACGCAGTATTTT. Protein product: CASSPTGGLTDTQYF.

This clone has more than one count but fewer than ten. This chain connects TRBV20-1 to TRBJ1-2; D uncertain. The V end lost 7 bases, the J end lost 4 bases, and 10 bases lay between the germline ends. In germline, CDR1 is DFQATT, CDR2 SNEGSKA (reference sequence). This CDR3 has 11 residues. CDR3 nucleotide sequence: TGCAGTGTTCCCACGTCCTATGGCTACACCTTC. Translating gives CSVPTSYGYTF.

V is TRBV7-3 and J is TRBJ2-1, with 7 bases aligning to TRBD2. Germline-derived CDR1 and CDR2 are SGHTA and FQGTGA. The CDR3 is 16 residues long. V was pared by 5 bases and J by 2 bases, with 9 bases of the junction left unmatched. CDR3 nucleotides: TGTGCCAGCAGCACCCTCGGGGCGGGGGCCTACAATGAGCAGTTCTTC. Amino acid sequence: CASSTLGAGAYNEQFF.

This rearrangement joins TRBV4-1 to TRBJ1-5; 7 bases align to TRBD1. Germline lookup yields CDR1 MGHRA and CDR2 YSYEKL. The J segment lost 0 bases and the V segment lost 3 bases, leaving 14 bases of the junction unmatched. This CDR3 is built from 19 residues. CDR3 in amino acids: CASSHYPPGTDNSNQPQHF. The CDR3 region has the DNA TGCGCCAGCAGCCATTATCCCCCCGGGACAGATAATAGCAATCAGCCCCAGCATTTT.

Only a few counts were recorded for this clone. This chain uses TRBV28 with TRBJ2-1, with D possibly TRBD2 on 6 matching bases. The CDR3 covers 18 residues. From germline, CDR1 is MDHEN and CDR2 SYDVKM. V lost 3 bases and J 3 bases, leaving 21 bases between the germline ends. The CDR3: CASSFAYSPGVVYNEQFF. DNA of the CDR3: TGTGCCAGCAGTTTCGCATATTCGCCGGGGGTAGTCTACAATGAGCAGTTCTTC.

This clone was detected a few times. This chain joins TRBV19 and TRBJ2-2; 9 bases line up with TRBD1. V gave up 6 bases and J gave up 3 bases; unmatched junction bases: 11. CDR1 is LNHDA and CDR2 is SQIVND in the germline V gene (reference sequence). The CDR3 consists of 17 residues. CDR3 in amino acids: CASRKQGAFGDTGELFF. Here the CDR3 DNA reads TGTGCCAGTAGGAAACAGGGGGCCTTTGGGGACACCGGGGAGCTGTTTTTT. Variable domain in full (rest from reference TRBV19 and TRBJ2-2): DGGITQSPKYLFRKEGQNVTLSCEQNLNHDAMYWYRQDPGQGLRLIYYSQIVNDFQKGDIAEGYSVSREKKESFPLTVTSAQKNPTAFYLCASRKQGAFGDTGELFFGEGSRLTVL.

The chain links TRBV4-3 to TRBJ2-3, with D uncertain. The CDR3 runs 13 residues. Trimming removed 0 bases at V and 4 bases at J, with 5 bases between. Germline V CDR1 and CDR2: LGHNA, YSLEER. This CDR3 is CASSQEGADTQYF. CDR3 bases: TGCGCCAGCAGCCAAGAAGGTGCAGATACGCAGTATTTT.

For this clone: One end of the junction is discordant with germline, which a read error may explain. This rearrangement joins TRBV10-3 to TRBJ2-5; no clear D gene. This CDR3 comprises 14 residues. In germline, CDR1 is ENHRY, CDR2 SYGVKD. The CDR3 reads CATSLPPNQETQYF. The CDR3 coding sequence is TGTGCCACCAGTTTGCCGCCGAATCAAGAGACCCAGTACTTC.

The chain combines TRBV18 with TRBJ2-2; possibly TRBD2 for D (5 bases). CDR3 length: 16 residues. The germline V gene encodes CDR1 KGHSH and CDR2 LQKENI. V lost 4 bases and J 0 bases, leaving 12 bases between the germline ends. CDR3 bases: TGTGCCAGCTCACTAACCGGGGATACGAACACCGGGGAGCTGTTTTTT. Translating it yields CASSLTGDTNTGELFF.

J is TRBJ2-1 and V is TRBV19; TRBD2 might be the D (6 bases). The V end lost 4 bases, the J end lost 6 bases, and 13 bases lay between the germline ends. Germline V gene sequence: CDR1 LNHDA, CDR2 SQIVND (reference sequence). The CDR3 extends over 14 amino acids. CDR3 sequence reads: CASSSRDWSNEQFF. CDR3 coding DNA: TGTGCCAGTAGTAGCCGGGACTGGAGCAATGAGCAGTTCTTC.

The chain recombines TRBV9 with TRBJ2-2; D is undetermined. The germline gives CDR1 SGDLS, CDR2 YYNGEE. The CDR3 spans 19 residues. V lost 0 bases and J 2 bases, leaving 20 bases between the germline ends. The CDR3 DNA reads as TGTGCCAGCAGCGTAGGTGTGCAATGGCTAGGTTCAAACACCGGGGAGCTGTTTTTT. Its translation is CASSVGVQWLGSNTGELFF.

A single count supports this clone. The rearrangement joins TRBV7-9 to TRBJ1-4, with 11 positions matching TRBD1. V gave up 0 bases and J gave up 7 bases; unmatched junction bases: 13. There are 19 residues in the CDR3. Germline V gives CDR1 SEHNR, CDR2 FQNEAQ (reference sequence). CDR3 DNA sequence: TGTGCCAGCAGCTTAGCCCTCGTAGACCCGGGACAGGGGGGTGAAAAACTGTTTTTT. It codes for CASSLALVDPGQGGEKLFF.

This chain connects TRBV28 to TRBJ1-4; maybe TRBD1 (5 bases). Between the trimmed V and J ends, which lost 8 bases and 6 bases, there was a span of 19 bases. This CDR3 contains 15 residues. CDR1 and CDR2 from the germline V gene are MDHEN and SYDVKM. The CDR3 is CASQTGGGSDEKLFF. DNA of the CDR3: TGTGCCAGCCAAACCGGGGGGGGTTCGGATGAAAAACTGTTTTTT.

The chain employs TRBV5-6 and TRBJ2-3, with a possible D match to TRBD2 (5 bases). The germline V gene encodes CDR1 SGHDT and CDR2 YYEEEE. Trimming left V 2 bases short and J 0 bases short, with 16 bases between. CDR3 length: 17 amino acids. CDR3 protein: CASSFGFEGVSTDTQYF. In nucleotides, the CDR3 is TGTGCCAGCAGCTTTGGTTTTGAGGGAGTTAGCACAGATACGCAGTATTTT.